What follows are 18 T cell receptor beta chains derived from one specimen sequenced in a study of cytomegalovirus exposure and HLA in healthy donors. 13 Jbeta primers and 60 Vbeta primers were used for the PCR. The table came from immunoSEQ multiplex PCR; TCRdb's copy has only in-frame clones and leaves some out. The sample holds more than 150,000 clones, roughly 78% seen once. The sequenced material came from PBMCs. These receptors were obtained from a boy aged 10-17 years in good health and CMV-seronegative.

This sequence joins TRBV5-6 and TRBJ2-6, with 13 positions matching TRBD2. V trimming: 2 bases; J trimming: 4 bases; junction bases outside the gene matches: 3. Germline CDR1 and CDR2: SGHDT and YYEEEE. The CDR3 is 17 residues long. CDR3 DNA sequence: TGTGCCAGCAGCTTAGGGACTAGCGGGGTCGGGGCCAACGTCCTGACTTTC. As protein: CASSLGTSGVGANVLTF.

The CDR3 protein is CASSLLSAGNEQYF. In DNA form, the CDR3 reads TGTGCCAGCAGCCTCCTCTCGGCAGGGAACGAGCAGTACTTC. The chain joins TRBV5-5 to TRBJ2-7, with D maybe TRBD1 (5 bases). This CDR3 region has 14 residues. CDR1 and CDR2 from the germline V gene are SGHKS and YYEKEE (reference sequence). V shed 4 bases and J shed 5 bases, with 16 bases lying between them.

This clone was recorded once. The genes are TRBV19 and TRBJ2-5; D may be TRBD1 (5 bases). Germline assignment: CDR1 LNHDA and CDR2 SQIVND (reference sequence). Trimming took 5 bases from V and 2 from J, leaving 9 bases between them. This CDR3 contains 13 residues. DNA for the CDR3: TGTGCCAGTAGTGGGCCAGGGCAAGAGACCCAGTACTTC. Amino acids: CASSGPGQETQYF.

The rearrangement joins TRBV30 to TRBJ1-2; TRBD1 might be the D (5 bases). Germline V gene sequence: CDR1 GTSNPN, CDR2 SVGIG (reference sequence). CDR3 size: 11 residues. V was shortened by 2 bases and J by 8 bases, with 9 bases between the two germline ends. DNA for the CDR3: TGTGCCTGGAGTCCTGGGGCCGGCTACACCTTC. Encoded protein: CAWSPGAGYTF.

The gene calls are TRBV2 and TRBJ1-1; D unclear. The CDR3 extends over 10 amino acids. The germline V gene has CDR1 SNHLY and CDR2 FYNNEI. V was shortened by 2 bases and J by 8 bases, with 3 bases between the two germline ends. The CDR3 DNA is TGTGCCAGCAGTGAAACAGAAGCTTTCTTT. Protein product: CASSETEAFF.

The chain uses TRBV6-1 and TRBJ1-3; the D is unclear. The CDR3 contains 12 residues. The germline V gene encodes CDR1 MNHNS and CDR2 SASEGT. With 4 bases removed from V and 3 bases from J, the gap between germline ends came to 4 bases. CDR3 sequence reads: CASSAIGNTIYF. The CDR3 nucleotides are TGTGCCAGCAGTGCCATTGGAAACACCATATATTTT.

This chain links TRBV15 with TRBJ2-1; 7 nucleotides align to TRBD2. The CDR3 is 15 amino acids. The junction had 3 bases not matched to a gene; V was cut back by 0 bases and J by 4 bases. From germline, CDR1 is LNHNV and CDR2 YYDKDF (reference sequence). CDR3 DNA sequence: TGTGCCACCAGCAGAGACAGCGGGGTTTACAATGAGCAGTTCTTC. Its translation is CATSRDSGVYNEQFF. Filled out from reference TRBV15 and TRBJ2-1, the complete variable domain reads DAMVIQNPRYQVTQFGKPVTLSCSQTLNHNVMYWYQQKSSQAPKLLFHYYDKDFNNEADTPDNFQSRRPNTSFCFLDIRSPGLGDTAMYLCATSRDSGVYNEQFFGPGTRLTVL.

This clone was seen just once. V gene TRBV5-1 combines with J gene TRBJ2-1; TRBD1 is a possible D gene (6 bases). The CDR3 is made up of 14 amino acids. The V gene's germline CDR1 is SGHRS and CDR2 YFSETQ. The V end lost 2 bases, the J end lost 7 bases, and 13 bases lay between the germline ends. The CDR3 sequence: CASSLTGTSNEQFF. In nucleotides, the CDR3 is TGCGCCAGCAGCTTAACGGGGACATCTAATGAGCAGTTCTTC.

The J gene is TRBJ2-5, the V gene TRBV4-1; D is perhaps TRBD2 (5 bases). The CDR3 contains 15 residues. V was pared by 0 bases and J by 1 base, with 9 bases between. Germline V gives CDR1 MGHRA, CDR2 YSYEKL. The CDR3 DNA reads as TGCGCCAGCAGCCAAGATCTCGGGGTCCAAGAGACCCAGTACTTC. As protein: CASSQDLGVQETQYF.

The rearrangement uses TRBV19 and TRBJ1-5, with a possible D match to TRBD1 (6 bases). This CDR3 has 12 amino acids. Germline V lookup: CDR1 LNHDA, CDR2 SQIVND (reference sequence). CDR3 amino acids: CASGQIGQPQHF. The CDR3 nucleotides are TGTGCATCGGGACAAATAGGTCAGCCCCAGCATTTT.

The J gene is TRBJ2-7, the V gene TRBV27; 8 nucleotides match TRBD1. This CDR3 spans 17 amino acids. With V trimmed by 5 bases and J by 5 bases, 17 bases remained unmatched. CDR1 and CDR2 (germline): MNHEY, SMNVEV (reference sequence). In nucleotides, the CDR3 is TGTGCCAGCAGTGGATATAAACTGACAGGGGAGGTCCACGAGCAGTACTTC. Translated, it gives CASSGYKLTGEVHEQYF.

The chain is built from TRBV6-6 and TRBJ2-1; a possible D gene is TRBD1 (6 bases). Trimming removed 8 bases from V and 5 bases from J, with 19 bases in between. Germline assignment: CDR1 MNHNY and CDR2 SVGAGI (reference sequence). The CDR3 runs 15 residues. The CDR3 spells CASYVRDKLNNEQFF. The CDR3 nucleotides are TGTGCCAGCTATGTCCGGGACAAACTCAACAATGAGCAGTTCTTC.

The V and J genes are TRBV7-2 and TRBJ1-4; D is ambiguous. The V gene's germline CDR1 is SGHTA and CDR2 FQGNSA. This CDR3 region has 12 residues. V lost 1 base and J 10 bases, leaving 7 bases between the germline ends. The CDR3: CASSLDGGKLFF. Here the CDR3 DNA reads TGTGCCAGCAGCTTAGATGGAGGAAAACTGTTTTTT.

The CDR3: CASSLWPRREANYGYTF. CDR3 in DNA: TGTGCCAGCAGTTTATGGCCACGCCGGGAGGCTAACTATGGCTACACCTTC. The rearrangement uses TRBV27 and TRBJ1-2; D not certain. The V end lost 1 base, the J end lost 0 bases, and 15 bases lay between the germline ends. This CDR3 contains 17 residues. Per the germline V gene, CDR1 is MNHEY and CDR2 is SMNVEV (reference sequence).

Points on this clone: Germline and junction disagree at one end, which may indicate a read error. V gene TRBV7-7 combines with J gene TRBJ2-7; D is perhaps TRBD2 (7 bases). The CDR3 has 15 amino acids. The germline V gene encodes CDR1 SSHAT and CDR2 FNYEAQ (reference sequence). CDR3 DNA sequence: TGTGCTAGCAGCCCCCAGGGAGGGGGATCGGGGGAGCAGTACTTC. Translating gives CASSPQGGGSGEQYF.

In its sample, this clone was seen a few times. The genes are TRBV19 and TRBJ1-1; 7 bases match TRBD1. Trimming at V came to 4 bases and at J to 2 bases, leaving 7 bases not matched to a gene. Per the germline V gene, CDR1 is LNHDA and CDR2 is SQIVND (reference sequence). The CDR3 has 15 residues. The CDR3 reads CASSTTPGGNTEAFF. CDR3 nucleotides: TGTGCCAGTAGTACAACTCCAGGGGGAAACACTGAAGCTTTCTTT.

CDR3 coding DNA: TGCGCCAGCAGCCCCGAGGGGGCAGGCTCTACAGATACGCAGTATTTT. Encoded protein: CASSPEGAGSTDTQYF. The chain joins TRBV5-1 to TRBJ2-3; 7 nucleotides match TRBD1. Germline-derived CDR1 and CDR2 are SGHRS and YFSETQ. The V and J ends lost 4 bases and 3 bases, in that order; junction bases with no gene match: 11. This CDR3 is 16 amino acids long.

V and J are TRBV18 and TRBJ1-4, with D possibly matching TRBD1 (6 bases). Germline V gene sequence: CDR1 KGHSH, CDR2 LQKENI. V lost 6 bases to trimming and J lost 0 bases, with 8 bases between them. This CDR3 region has 14 residues. As DNA, the CDR3 is TGTGCCAGCTCTAGGACAGCAACTAATGAAAAACTGTTTTTT. As protein: CASSRTATNEKLFF.